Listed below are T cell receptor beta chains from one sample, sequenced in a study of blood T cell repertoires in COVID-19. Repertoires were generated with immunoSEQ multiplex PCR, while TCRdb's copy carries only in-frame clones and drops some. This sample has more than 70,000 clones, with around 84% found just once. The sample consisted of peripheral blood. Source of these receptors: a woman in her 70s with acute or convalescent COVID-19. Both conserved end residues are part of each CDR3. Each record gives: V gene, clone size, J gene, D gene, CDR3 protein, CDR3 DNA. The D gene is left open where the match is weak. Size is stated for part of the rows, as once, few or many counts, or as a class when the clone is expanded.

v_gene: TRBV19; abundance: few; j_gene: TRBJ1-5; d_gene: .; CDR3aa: CASNARHAPAHF; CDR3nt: TGTGCCAGTAATGCGAGACATGCCCCAGCACATTTT
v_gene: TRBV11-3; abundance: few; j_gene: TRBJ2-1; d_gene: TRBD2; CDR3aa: CASSRGRGGFPTLYNEQFF; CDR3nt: TGTGCCAGCAGCCGTGGTCGGGGGGGCTTCCCCACCCTCTACAATGAGCAGTTCTTC
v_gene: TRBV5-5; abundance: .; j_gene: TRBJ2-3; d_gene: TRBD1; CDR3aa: CASSRQGQREDTQYF; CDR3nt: TGTGCCAGCAGCCGACAGGGGCAGAGGGAAGATACGCAGTATTTT
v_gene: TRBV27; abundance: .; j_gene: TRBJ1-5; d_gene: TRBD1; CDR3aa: CASSEGQLQPQHF; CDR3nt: TGTGCCAGCAGTGAGGGACAGCTTCAGCCCCAGCATTTT
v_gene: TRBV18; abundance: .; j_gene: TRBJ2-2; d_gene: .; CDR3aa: CASSFMEGVQGAGELFF; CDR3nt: TGTGCCAGCTCATTCATGGAGGGTGTGCAGGGAGCCGGGGAGCTGTTTTTT
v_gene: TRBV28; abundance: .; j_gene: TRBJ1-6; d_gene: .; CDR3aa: CASSLSGPSLGSPLHF; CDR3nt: TGTGCCAGCAGTTTATCCGGCCCATCCCTAGGATCACCCCTCCACTTT
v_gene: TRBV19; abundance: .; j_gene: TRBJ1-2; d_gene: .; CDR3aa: CASSETTNGYTF; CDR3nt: TGTGCCAGTTCCGAGACAACAAATGGCTACACCTTC
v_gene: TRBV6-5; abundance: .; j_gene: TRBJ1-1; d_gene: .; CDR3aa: CASSPSGGYTEAFF; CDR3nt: TGTGCCAGCAGTCCCTCGGGGGGCTACACTGAAGCTTTCTTT
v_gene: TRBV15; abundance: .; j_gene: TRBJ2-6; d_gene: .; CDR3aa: CATSRDMTGTTSIVLTF; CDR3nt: TGTGCCACCAGCAGAGATATGACCGGGACAACATCGATCGTCCTGACTTTC
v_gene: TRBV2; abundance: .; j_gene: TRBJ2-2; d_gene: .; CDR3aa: CASSVSRDTANTGELFF; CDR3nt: TGTGCCAGCAGTGTATCTCGGGACACGGCCAACACCGGGGAGCTGTTTTTT
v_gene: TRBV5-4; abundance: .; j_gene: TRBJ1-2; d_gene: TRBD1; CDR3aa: CASNRDRGFESGYTF; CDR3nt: TGTGCCAGCAACAGGGACAGGGGATTCGAGAGTGGCTACACCTTC
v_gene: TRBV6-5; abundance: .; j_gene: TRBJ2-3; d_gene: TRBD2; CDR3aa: CASSYGRLAVPDTQYF; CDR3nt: TGTGCCAGCAGTTACGGTAGACTAGCGGTCCCAGATACGCAGTATTTT
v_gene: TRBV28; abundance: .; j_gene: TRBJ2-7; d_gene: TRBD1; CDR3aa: CASSRPGQGSYEQYF; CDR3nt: TGTGCCAGCAGTCGACCGGGACAGGGTTCCTACGAGCAGTACTTC
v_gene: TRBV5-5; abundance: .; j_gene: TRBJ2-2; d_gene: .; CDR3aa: CASSLVGRSGELFF; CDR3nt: TGTGCCAGCAGCTTGGTTGGTAGATCAGGGGAGCTGTTTTTT
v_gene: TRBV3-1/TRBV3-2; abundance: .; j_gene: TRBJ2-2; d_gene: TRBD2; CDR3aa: CASSRTTSGRAGELFF; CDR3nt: TGTGCCAGCAGCCGCACGACTAGCGGGAGGGCCGGGGAGCTGTTTTTT
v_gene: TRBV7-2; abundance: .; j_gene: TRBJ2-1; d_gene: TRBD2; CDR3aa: CASSLFLSGRNEQFF; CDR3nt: TGTGCCAGCAGCTTATTTCTAAGCGGGAGAAATGAGCAGTTCTTC
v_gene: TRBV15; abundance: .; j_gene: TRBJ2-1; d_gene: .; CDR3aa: CATSSGGLNEQFF; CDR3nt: TGTGCCACCAGCAGCGGCGGGTTGAATGAGCAGTTCTTC
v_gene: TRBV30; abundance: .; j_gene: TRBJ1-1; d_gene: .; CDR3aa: CAWVGGTGTEAFF; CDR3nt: TGTGCCTGGGTTGGTGGGACTGGCACTGAAGCTTTCTTT
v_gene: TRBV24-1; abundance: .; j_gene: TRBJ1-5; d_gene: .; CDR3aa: CATSEGPGLGQHF; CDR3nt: TGTGCCACCAGTGAGGGACCGGGACTTGGCCAGCATTTT
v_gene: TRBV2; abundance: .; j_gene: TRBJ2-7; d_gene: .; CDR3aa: CASRVQGEREQYF; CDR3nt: TGTGCCAGCAGGGTGCAGGGTGAGCGAGAGCAGTACTTC
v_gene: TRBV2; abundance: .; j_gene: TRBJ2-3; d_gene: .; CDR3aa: CASSAPETDTQYF; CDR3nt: TGTGCCAGCAGCGCCCCCGAGACTGATACGCAGTATTTT
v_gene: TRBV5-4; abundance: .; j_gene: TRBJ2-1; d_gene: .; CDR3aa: CASSSFGGSEYNEQFF; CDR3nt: TGTGCCAGCAGCAGCTTTGGTGGGAGTGAATACAATGAGCAGTTCTTC
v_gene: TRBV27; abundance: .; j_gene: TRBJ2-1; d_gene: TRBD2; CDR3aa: CASSGLAGAYNEQFF; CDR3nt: TGTGCCAGCAGTGGACTAGCGGGAGCATACAATGAGCAGTTCTTC
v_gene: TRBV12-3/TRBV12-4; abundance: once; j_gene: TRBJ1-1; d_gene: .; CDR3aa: CASSFATLEAFF; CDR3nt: TGTGCCAGCAGTTTCGCTACCCTTGAAGCTTTCTTT
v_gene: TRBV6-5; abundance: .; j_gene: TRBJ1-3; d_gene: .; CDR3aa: CASAYGSGNTIYF; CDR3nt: TGTGCCAGCGCCTATGGCTCTGGAAACACCATATATTTT
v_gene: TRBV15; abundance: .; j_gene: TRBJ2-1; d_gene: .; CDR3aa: CATSRDLASNEQFF; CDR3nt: TGTGCCACCAGCAGAGATCTGGCTAGCAATGAGCAGTTCTTC
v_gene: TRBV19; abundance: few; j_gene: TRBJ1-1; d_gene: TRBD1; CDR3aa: CASRTGANTEAFF; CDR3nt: TGTGCCAGTAGAACAGGGGCGAACACTGAAGCTTTCTTT
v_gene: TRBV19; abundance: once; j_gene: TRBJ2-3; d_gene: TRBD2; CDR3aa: CASSTVGTSGASDTQYF; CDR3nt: TGTGCCAGTAGTACAGTAGGGACTAGCGGTGCCTCGGATACGCAGTATTTT
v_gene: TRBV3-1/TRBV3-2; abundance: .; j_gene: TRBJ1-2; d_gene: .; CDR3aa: CASSQDLWDTKRNYGYTF; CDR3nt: TGTGCCAGCAGCCAAGATCTTTGGGACACGAAACGTAACTATGGCTACACCTTC
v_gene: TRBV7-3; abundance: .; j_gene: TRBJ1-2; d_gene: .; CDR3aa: CASSMPEGGYTF; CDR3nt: TGTGCCAGCAGTATGCCCGAGGGCGGCTACACCTTC
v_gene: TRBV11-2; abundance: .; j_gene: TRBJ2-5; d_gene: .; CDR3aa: CASSLGPGETQYF; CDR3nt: TGTGCCAGCAGCTTAGGTCCGGGTGAGACCCAGTACTTC
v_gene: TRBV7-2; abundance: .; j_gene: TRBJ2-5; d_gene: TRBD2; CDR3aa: CASSPVGGTSAGVFYF; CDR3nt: TGTGCCAGCAGCCCAGTCGGCGGGACTAGCGCCGGAGTTTTCTACTTC
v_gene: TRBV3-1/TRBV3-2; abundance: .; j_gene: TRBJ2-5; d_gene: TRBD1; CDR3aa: CASSRQGNQETQYF; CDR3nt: TGTGCCAGCAGCCGACAGGGAAACCAAGAGACCCAGTACTTC
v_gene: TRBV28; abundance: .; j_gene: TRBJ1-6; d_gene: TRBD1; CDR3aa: CASSRDSNSPLHF; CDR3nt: TGTGCCAGCAGCCGGGACAGCAATTCACCCCTCCACTTT
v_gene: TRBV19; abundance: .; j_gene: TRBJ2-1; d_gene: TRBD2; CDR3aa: CASSINAKSGTSAYNEQFF; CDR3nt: TGTGCCAGTAGTATAAATGCAAAGTCCGGGACTAGCGCTTACAATGAGCAGTTCTTC
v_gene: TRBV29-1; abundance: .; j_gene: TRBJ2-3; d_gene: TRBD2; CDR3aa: CSVEIKLAGVTYTQYF; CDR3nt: TGCAGCGTTGAAATAAAACTAGCGGGAGTAACATATACGCAGTATTTT
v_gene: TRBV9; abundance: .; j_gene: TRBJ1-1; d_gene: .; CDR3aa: CASQVLPGDTEAFF; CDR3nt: TGTGCCAGCCAGGTCCTTCCAGGGGACACTGAAGCTTTCTTT
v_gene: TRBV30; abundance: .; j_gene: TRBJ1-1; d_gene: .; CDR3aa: CAWEQVAFGNTEAFF; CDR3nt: TGTGCCTGGGAACAGGTTGCCTTTGGGAACACTGAAGCTTTCTTT
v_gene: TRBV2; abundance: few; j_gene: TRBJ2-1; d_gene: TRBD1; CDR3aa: CASSGGTGNREQFF; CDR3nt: TGTGCCAGCAGTGGGGGGACAGGGAACCGAGAGCAGTTCTTC
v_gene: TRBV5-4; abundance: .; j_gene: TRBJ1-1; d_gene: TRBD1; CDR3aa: CASSPIGKGANTEAFF; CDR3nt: TGTGCCAGCAGCCCAATTGGAAAGGGGGCAAACACTGAAGCTTTCTTT
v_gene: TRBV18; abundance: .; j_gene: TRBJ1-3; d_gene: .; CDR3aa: CASSPQGTTGNTIYF; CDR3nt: TGTGCCAGCTCACCTCAGGGAACTACTGGAAACACCATATATTTT
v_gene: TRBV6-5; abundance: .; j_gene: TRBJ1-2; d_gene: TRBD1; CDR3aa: CASSRTGGLSDGYTF; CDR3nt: TGTGCCAGCAGTCGGACAGGGGGTCTTTCGGATGGCTACACCTTC
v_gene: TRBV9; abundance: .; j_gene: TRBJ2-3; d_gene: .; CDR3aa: CASSARPGGPSTDTQYF; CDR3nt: TGTGCCAGCAGCGCCAGGCCGGGCGGGCCTAGCACAGATACGCAGTATTTT
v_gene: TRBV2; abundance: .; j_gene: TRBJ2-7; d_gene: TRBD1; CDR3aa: CASSALRTGRYEQYF; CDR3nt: TGTGCCAGCAGTGCCCTCCGGACAGGGCGCTACGAGCAGTACTTC
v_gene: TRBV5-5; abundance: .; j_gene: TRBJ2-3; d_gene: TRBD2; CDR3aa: CASSFSGLAGAADTQYF; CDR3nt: TGTGCCAGCAGCTTTTCCGGGCTAGCGGGTGCCGCAGATACGCAGTATTTT
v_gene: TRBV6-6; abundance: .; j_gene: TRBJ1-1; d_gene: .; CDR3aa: CASSYRARGGNTEAFF; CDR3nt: TGTGCCAGCAGTTACCGTGCCAGAGGGGGGAACACTGAAGCTTTCTTT
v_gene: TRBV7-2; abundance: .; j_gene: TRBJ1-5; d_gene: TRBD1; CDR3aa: CASSSRDRGRDQPQHF; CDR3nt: TGTGCCAGCAGCTCTAGGGACAGGGGGAGGGATCAGCCCCAGCATTTT
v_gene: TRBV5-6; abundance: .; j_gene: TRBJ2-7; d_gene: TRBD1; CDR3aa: CASSPYTGGIYEQYF; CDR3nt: TGTGCCAGCAGCCCGTATACAGGGGGCATCTACGAGCAGTACTTC
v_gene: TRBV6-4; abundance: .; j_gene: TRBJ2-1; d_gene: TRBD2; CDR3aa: CASSDSAGGSWNEQFF; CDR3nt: TGTGCCAGCAGTGACTCCGCGGGGGGGTCTTGGAATGAGCAGTTCTTC
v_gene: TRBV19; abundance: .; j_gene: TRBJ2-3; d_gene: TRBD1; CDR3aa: CASMEQGARDTQYF; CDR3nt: TGTGCCAGTATGGAACAGGGGGCAAGAGATACGCAGTATTTT
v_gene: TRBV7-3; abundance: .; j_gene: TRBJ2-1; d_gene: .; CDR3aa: CASSKGGSSYNEQFF; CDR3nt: TGTGCCAGCAGCAAAGGGGGAAGCTCCTACAATGAGCAGTTCTTC
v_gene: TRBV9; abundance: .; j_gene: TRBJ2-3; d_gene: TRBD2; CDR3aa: CASSVESGRGLTQYF; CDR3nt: TGTGCCAGCAGCGTAGAGAGCGGGAGGGGGTTAACGCAGTATTTT
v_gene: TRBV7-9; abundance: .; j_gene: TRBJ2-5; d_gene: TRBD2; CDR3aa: CASSRFDGAGQETQYF; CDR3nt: TGTGCCAGCAGCCGATTTGATGGAGCGGGACAAGAGACCCAGTACTTC
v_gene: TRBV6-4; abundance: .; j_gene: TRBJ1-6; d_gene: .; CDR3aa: CASSVSEFRSPLHF; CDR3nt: TGTGCCAGCAGTGTTTCCGAGTTCCGGTCACCCCTCCACTTT
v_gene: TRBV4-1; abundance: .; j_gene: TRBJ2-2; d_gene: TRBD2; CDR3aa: CASSSRLAGENTGELFF; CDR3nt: TGCGCCAGCAGCTCGCGACTAGCGGGAGAAAACACCGGGGAGCTGTTTTTT
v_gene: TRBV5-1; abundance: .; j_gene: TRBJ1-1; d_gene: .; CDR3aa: CASSLAQASEAFF; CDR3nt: TGCGCCAGCAGCTTGGCTCAGGCTTCTGAAGCTTTCTTT
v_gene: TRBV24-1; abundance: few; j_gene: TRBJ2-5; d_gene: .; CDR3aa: CATSAGKYGTLQETQYF; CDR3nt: TGTGCCACCAGTGCCGGGAAATACGGGACACTTCAAGAGACCCAGTACTTC
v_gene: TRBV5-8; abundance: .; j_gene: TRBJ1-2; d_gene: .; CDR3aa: CASSRGSQYYGYTF; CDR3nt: TGTGCCAGCAGCCGGGGGAGTCAGTACTATGGCTACACCTTC
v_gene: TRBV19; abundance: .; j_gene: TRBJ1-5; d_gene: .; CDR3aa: CASSIWGDAVQPQHF; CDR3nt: TGTGCCAGTAGTATATGGGGGGATGCCGTTCAGCCCCAGCATTTT